This note documents a single TCR beta chain sequence. It lacks a known antigen. The record has no base qualities; no much larger clone is one base away. The cohort was made up of approximately 700 healthy bone marrow donors. Cohort members were all nominally healthy when sampled, although unrecorded immune exposures were likely present. The donor was CMV seropositive and was included in the group of 290 or so seropositive cohort members. Every donor gave a peripheral blood sample, and the peripheral blood mononuclear cells from that sample were used for TCR beta sequencing. Genomic DNA extraction from the blood cell samples was performed with the Qiagen DNeasy Blood Extraction Kit. Library preparation employed the immunoSEQ multiplex PCR assay. For the multiplex PCR, a mixture combining 60 forward primers for TCR Vbeta segments and 13 reverse primers for TCR Jbeta segments was used. The CDR3 region of rearranged TCR beta genes was amplified from genomic DNA by a multiplex PCR assay. On the Illumina HiSeq System, the amplified TCR beta libraries were sequenced as 87-base-pair reads. Processing in the source paper ran as follows. A later analysis counted some 80 million unique TCR beta chains across the approximately 700 repertoires, and 10 million to 12 million of these chains were shared by at least two donors. To remove PCR and sequencing errors, raw reads were error-corrected and collapsed into unique sequences using a nearest-neighbor algorithm that merged closely related sequences. CDR3 sequences were aligned to IMGT reference sequences to assign V, D and J gene segments. For a sequence to be retained, a match of at least six nucleotides was required to both a V gene segment and a J gene segment. A rearrangement was called productive if the CDR3 had no stop codons and remained in frame with V and J, and every other rearrangement was called non-productive. Following IMGT convention, CDR3 was defined as the stretch from the second conserved V-encoded cysteine to the conserved J-encoded phenylalanine. Sequences without an unambiguous match to a single V gene segment were excluded from the earlier analysis of 587 of the donors. In an earlier analysis of a few hundred of the donors, a V segment was called functional when productive rearrangements were above 56.7%, and segregating when the standard deviation between donors exceeded 5%. A statistical classification framework was built to diagnose cytomegalovirus status from the catalog of TCR beta chain sequences. In a later analysis, V and J genes were assigned by comparing TCR nucleotide sequences against IMGT/GENE-DB human TR gene sequences. A later analysis assigned CDR3 sequences and most-parsimonious VDJ recombination scenarios with the TCRdist pipeline. In a later analysis, each TCR beta chain was defined by its CDR3 amino acid sequence together with its V-gene family, and reads without a unique V-gene family were excluded. In a later analysis, some 600 highly shared, low-generation-probability nucleotide sequences were removed to address suspected cross-contamination and a sequencing artifact. For each public chain, a later analysis derived a clonal expansion index from normalized ranks of inferred template counts within each repertoire. In a later analysis, generation probabilities were computed with a VDJ recombination model fitted to out-of-frame rearrangements, and the resulting probabilities were checked against IGoR. In a later analysis, TCR-TCR, TCR-HLA and TCR-CMV co-occurrence was scored with hypergeometric tests, and a repertoire-size bias correction was applied to TCR pairs. False discovery rates were estimated in a later analysis by permuting HLA or CMV assignments 20 times. In a later analysis, co-occurring TCRs were grouped using DBSCAN, with TCRdist sequence similarity added in when clustering inside HLA-allele-positive subsets. Repertoires with fewer than 30,000 or more than 120,000 public chains were left out of co-occurrence clustering, as were about five repertoires with anomalous nucleotide sharing. TCRdb took over this immuneACCESS table, retaining in-frame rearrangements with V and J assigned. Such tables are incomplete; in checked studies, under half of the missing clones stem from an unresolved V gene, and the remainder is unexplained. That table is the source of V, J and clone size, and D and trimming were worked out from the DNA. The sample table lists around 150,000 clones, 70% to 85% of them with a count of one. The ten largest make up 5% to 8.5% of the sample.

This entry comes from a study of cytomegalovirus exposure and HLA in healthy donors (dated by TCRdb to about 2017). For the study in its entirety: An earlier analysis of some 620 of the donors reported roughly 300 Gb of sequence data and 117 million unique TCR beta sequences obtained from some 170 million T cells. An early release that covered about 600 HLA-typed donors contained approximately 300 gigabases of sequencing data and tens of millions of unique TCR sequences. Donor age, sex, ethnicity and CMV serostatus were compiled together with the repertoire data. Among under 450 genotyped donors of the cohort, an average of about 240,000 unique TCR beta nucleotide sequences were sequenced per donor, around 18% of them non-productive. Both class I and class II loci were covered by HLA typing, at four-digit resolution. Along with the approximately 670-subject first cohort, a separate validation cohort of more than 90 different subjects was used. Using immunosequencing, the study profiled T cell repertoires from 550 to 750 subjects and related those repertoires to cytomegalovirus serostatus. Of the roughly 390 genotyped donors, 65% to 90% fell in the genetic ancestry cluster associated with self-reported Caucasian donors. Four to six DR-DQ haplotypes were handled as single units for association and clustering, since linkage in the cohort was strong. The aim of the study was to test whether cataloging public T cell receptors could identify signatures of past pathogen exposure. A later analysis re-analyzed previously published TCR beta repertoires from about 730 donors and added high-resolution HLA genotyping to study TCR occurrence patterns. All discovery cohort repertoires had been generated on a single sequencing platform. Genome-wide SNP genotypes for about three fifths of the roughly 670 donors were used in a later genetic analysis, which treated that subset as a discovery cohort. The later analysis used no new phenotypic data to find candidate immune exposures, relying instead on TCR beta sequences and their occurrence across donors. To decide whether each TCR beta V gene segment behaved as functional or pseudogenic, an earlier analysis of fewer than 750 of the donors relied on high-throughput TCR beta sequencing. The number of typed donors differed by locus: 629-630 for A, B, C, DRB1 and DQB1; approximately 530 for DQA1; roughly 600 for DPA1; and some 470 for DPB1. To predict cytomegalovirus infection status, the study brought together high-throughput TCR immunosequencing, statistical association of individual TCRs with disease status, and machine learning. Results the study describes overall, beyond this receptor: While some public TCRs were present in many individuals, most TCR sequences turned up only very rarely across donors. In a later analysis, HLA-associated TCR beta chains were found to be more clonally expanded and to have lower generation probabilities than equally common non-associated chains. A cluster of highly shared sequence variants was judged likely to represent a technical artifact of the sequencing pipeline. In a later analysis, most CMV-associated TCR beta chains were found to appear HLA-restricted, with HLA associations seemingly driven largely by CMV exposure. In the study, approximately 150 TCR beta chains were listed as associated with cytomegalovirus. In a later analysis, around 17,000 TCR beta sequences were associated with specific HLA alleles at a false discovery rate of 0.05. The authors suggested that the approach could potentially be extended to other disease states and immunological phenotypes. A few of the identified cytomegalovirus-associated TCR beta chains were confirmed in vitro to be specific for cytomegalovirus antigens. Presence/absence analyses assumed roughly uniform sequencing depth across donors, an assumption that may not hold. In a later genetic analysis, a missense DCLRE1C variant was associated with V-gene and J-gene trimming of TCR beta chains, and the association was replicated in an independent cohort. Immune exposure information for the cohort was limited to CMV serostatus. Only TCR beta chains were sequenced in this cohort, and the absence of alpha or paired-chain data limited detectable features. In a later genetic analysis, fewer N-insertions in productive TCRs were reported among donors in an Asian-associated ancestry cluster than the roughly 700-donor mean. In an earlier analysis of some 640 of the donors, most TCR beta V segments were observed in productive rearrangements about 87% or about 30% of the time, broadly matching IMGT annotations. A further reported finding was that TCR beta sequences accurately predicted the HLA-A and HLA-B alleles for most subjects in the first cohort. The classifier was reported to diagnose cytomegalovirus status with high specificity and sensitivity in both the original cohort and the validation cohort. Linkage disequilibrium might explain the correlated functional status among segregating V segments, but an unknown experimental factor could not be excluded. In a later analysis, the rate of TCR association differed among HLA loci, with DRB1 alleles having the most associated TCRs and HLA-C alleles having the fewest. The earlier analysis of almost 600 of the donors excluded some 15 rarely observed V segments, including chromosome 9 orphons, because counts were too low. HLA typing was unavailable for some donors at each locus, so association tests used only the typed subset. Assigning TCR associations to individual alleles was difficult when HLA alleles, especially DR and DQ, strongly co-occurred. In a later analysis, several top co-occurrence clusters were reported to appear linked to parvovirus B19, influenza, CMV and Epstein-Barr virus.

This TCR came from a man aged 40-49 years in good health and CMV-seropositive. What was sequenced was PBMCs.

In nucleotide form, the sequence is TGTGCCAGTAGCGGTACCGGGAGGGAGACCCAGTACTTC. This codes for CASSGTGRETQYF. The chain is assembled from TRBV6-5 and TRBJ2-5, with 7 bases aligning to TRBD2. In the germline V gene, CDR1 corresponds to MNHEY and CDR2 to SVGAGI. Relative to germline, V is missing 9 bases and J is missing 5 bases, with 9 bases of the junction outside any gene match. The CDR3 has 13 amino acids, counting the end cysteine and phenylalanine. The retained sequence is limited to the CDR3, 39 bases, with the frame set at the first base.